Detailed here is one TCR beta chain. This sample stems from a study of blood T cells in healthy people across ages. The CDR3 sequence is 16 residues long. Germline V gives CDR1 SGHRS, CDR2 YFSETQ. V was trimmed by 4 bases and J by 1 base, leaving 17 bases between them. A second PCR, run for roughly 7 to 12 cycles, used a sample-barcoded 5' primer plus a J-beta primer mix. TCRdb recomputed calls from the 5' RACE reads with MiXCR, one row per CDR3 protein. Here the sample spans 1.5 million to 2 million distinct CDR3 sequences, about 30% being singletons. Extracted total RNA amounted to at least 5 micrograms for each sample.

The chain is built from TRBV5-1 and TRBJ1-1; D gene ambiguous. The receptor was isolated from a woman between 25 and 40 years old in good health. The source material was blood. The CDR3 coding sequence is TGCGCCAGCAGCCCCCGGGCCGAGGGTAGGAACACTGAAGCTTTCTTT. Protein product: CASSPRAEGRNTEAFF.